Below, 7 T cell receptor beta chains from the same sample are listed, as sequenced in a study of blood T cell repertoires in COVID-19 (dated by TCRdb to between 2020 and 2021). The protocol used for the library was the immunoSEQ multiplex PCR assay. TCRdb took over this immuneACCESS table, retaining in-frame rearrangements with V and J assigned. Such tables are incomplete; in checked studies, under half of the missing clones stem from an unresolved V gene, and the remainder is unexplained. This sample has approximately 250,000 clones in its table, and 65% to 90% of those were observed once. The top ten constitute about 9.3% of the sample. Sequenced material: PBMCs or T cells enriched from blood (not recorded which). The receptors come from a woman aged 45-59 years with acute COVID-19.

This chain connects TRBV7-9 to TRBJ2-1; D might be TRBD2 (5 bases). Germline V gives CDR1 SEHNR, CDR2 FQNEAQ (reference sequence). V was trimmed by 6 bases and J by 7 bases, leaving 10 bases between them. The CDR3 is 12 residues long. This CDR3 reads CASSPGINEQFF. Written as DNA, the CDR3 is TGTGCCAGCAGTCCGGGGATAAATGAGCAGTTCTTC. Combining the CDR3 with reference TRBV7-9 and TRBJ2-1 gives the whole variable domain DTGVSQNPRHKITKRGQNVTFRCDPISEHNRLYWYRQTLGQGPEFLTYFQNEAQLEKSRLLSDRFSAERPKGSFSTLEIQRTEQGDSAMYLCASSPGINEQFFGPGTRLTVL.

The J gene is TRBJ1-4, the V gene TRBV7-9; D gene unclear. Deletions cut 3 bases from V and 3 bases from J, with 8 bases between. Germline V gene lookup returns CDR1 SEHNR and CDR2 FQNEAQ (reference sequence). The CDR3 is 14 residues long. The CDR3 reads CASSFSGPNEKLFF. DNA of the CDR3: TGTGCCAGCAGCTTTAGCGGCCCTAATGAAAAACTGTTTTTT.

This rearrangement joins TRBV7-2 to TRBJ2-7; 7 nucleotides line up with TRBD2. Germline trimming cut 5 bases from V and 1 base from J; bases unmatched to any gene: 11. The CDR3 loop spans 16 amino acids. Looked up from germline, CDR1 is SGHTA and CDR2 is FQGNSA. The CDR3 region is CASSGGGTARSYEQYF. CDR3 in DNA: TGTGCCAGCAGCGGGGGGGGGACCGCCAGATCCTACGAGCAGTACTTC. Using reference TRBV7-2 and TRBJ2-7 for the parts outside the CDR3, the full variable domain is GAGVSQSPSNKVTEKGKDVELRCDPISGHTALYWYRQSLGQGLEFLIYFQGNSAPDKSGLPSDRFSAERTGGSVSTLTIQRTQQEDSAVYLCASSGGGTARSYEQYFGPGTRLTVT.

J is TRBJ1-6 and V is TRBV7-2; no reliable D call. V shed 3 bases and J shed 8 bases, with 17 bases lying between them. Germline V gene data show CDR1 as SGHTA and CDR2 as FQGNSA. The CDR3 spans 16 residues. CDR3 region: CASSFFLSLIDSPLHF. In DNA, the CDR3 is TGTGCCAGCAGCTTTTTTTTGTCCTTAATAGATTCACCCCTCCACTTT.

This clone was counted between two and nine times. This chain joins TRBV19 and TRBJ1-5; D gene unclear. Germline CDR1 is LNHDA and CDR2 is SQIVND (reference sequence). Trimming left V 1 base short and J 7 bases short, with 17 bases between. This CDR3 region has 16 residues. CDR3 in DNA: TGTGCCAGTAGTATAGGGCGGTTTCCTGGTGGGCAGCCCCAGCATTTT. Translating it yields CASSIGRFPGGQPQHF.

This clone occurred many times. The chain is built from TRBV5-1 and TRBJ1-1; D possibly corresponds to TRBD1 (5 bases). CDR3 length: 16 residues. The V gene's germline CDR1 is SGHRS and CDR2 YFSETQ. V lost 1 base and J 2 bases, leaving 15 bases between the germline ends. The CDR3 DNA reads TGCGCCAGCAGCTTGAGAGGGGAGGAGGTAAACACTGAAGCTTTCTTT. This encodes CASSLRGEEVNTEAFF.

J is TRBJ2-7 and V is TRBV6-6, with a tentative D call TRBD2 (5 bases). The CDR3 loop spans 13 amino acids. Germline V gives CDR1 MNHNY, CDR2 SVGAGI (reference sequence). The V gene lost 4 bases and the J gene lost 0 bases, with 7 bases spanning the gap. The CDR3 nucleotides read TGTGCCAGCAGTTCGAGGGACTCCTACGAGCAGTACTTC. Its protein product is CASSSRDSYEQYF.